These 20 T cell receptor beta chains were all obtained from the same sample, sequenced in a study of beta chain features in type 1 diabetes. Of the isolated RNA, all was reverse transcribed, and so the sequenced material was expressed TCRB transcripts. TCRdb keeps only in-frame clones here, not all; method: immunoSEQ multiplex PCR. Here the sample spans 250,000 to 350,000 clones, 8% to 13% being singletons. What was sequenced was naive CD4+ T cells from blood. The receptor source for this set is a woman in her twenties or thirties in good health.

The rearrangement uses TRBV29-1 and TRBJ2-3; TRBD1 is a possible D gene (5 bases). The CDR3 totals 14 residues. CDR1 and CDR2 (germline): SQVTM, ANQGSEA. The germline V and J ends were trimmed by 2 bases and 4 bases, with 13 bases remaining between them. Here the CDR3 reads CSVEIWVQADTQYF. In nucleotides, the CDR3 is TGCAGCGTTGAAATCTGGGTACAGGCAGATACGCAGTATTTT.

This sequence joins TRBV29-1 and TRBJ2-1; 7 bases map to TRBD2. Germline values: CDR1 SQVTM, CDR2 ANQGSEA. This CDR3 is built from 15 residues. With 4 bases clipped from V and 4 bases from J, the junction kept 10 bases outside the gene matches. CDR3 coding DNA: TGCAGCGTTGGAAAGCGGGATGAAGGGTACAATGAGCAGTTCTTC. This sequence encodes CSVGKRDEGYNEQFF.

This clone was seen more than once but under ten times. The chain uses TRBV27 and TRBJ1-3, with TRBD1 as a possible D gene (5 bases). Germline loops: CDR1 MNHEY, CDR2 SMNVEV (reference sequence). V lost 6 bases and J lost 7, with 7 bases in between. The CDR3 covers 11 residues. The CDR3 DNA sequence: TGTGCCAGCAGAGGGGTCAACACCATATATTTT. Translating it yields CASRGVNTIYF.

The chain combines TRBV5-1 with TRBJ2-1; 14 bases agree with TRBD2. The CDR3 consists of 15 residues. V trimming: 4 bases; J trimming: 9 bases; junction bases outside the gene matches: 6. Germline assignment: CDR1 SGHRS and CDR2 YFSETQ. The CDR3 loop reads CASSPTSGREGEQFF. DNA for the CDR3: TGCGCCAGCAGCCCGACTAGCGGGAGGGAAGGTGAGCAGTTCTTC.

This clone was detected a few times. The chain has TRBV7-8 and TRBJ2-5, with 8 bases aligning to TRBD2. From germline, CDR1 is SGHVS and CDR2 FQNEAQ. Losses at the gene ends were 5 bases for V and 2 bases for J; bases not matched to a gene: 13. The CDR3 totals 17 residues. The CDR3 sequence: CASSPRPGTSRQETQYF. The CDR3 DNA sequence: TGTGCCAGCAGCCCTCGTCCCGGGACTAGTCGGCAAGAGACCCAGTACTTC. Looking up the rest from reference TRBV7-8 and TRBJ2-5 gives the full variable domain: GAGVSQSPRYKVAKRGQDVALRCDPISGHVSLFWYQQALGQGPEFLTYFQNEAQLDKSGLPSDRFFAERPEGSVSTLKIQRTQQEDSAVYLCASSPRPGTSRQETQYFGPGTRLLVL.

V and J are TRBV9 and TRBJ2-5; D is possibly TRBD1 (6 bases). The germline gives CDR1 SGDLS, CDR2 YYNGEE. CDR3 size: 18 residues. Trimming cost V 0 bases and J 2 bases, with 20 bases left between them. CDR3 sequence (DNA): TGTGCCAGCAGCGTAGACCCCGTGGGGGCGGCGCTACAAGAGACCCAGTACTTC. Encoded protein: CASSVDPVGAALQETQYF.

The gene calls are TRBV30 and TRBJ2-5; no clear D gene. The germline V gene has CDR1 GTSNPN and CDR2 SVGIG (reference sequence). Deletions cut 5 bases from V and 1 base from J, with 8 bases between. The CDR3 runs to 12 residues. The CDR3 nucleotides read TGTGCCTGGTTGGCAGGCCAAGAGACCCAGTACTTC. It translates to CAWLAGQETQYF.

This clone was seen more than once but under ten times. The chain joins TRBV30 to TRBJ1-3, with D unclear. The CDR3 contains 11 residues. Trimming removed 2 bases at V and 8 bases at J, with 7 bases between. Germline CDR1 reads GTSNPN; CDR2 reads SVGIG (reference sequence). For the CDR3, the DNA is TGTGCCTGGAGTCACCGGGACACCATATATTTT. It specifies CAWSHRDTIYF. Based on the CDR3 plus reference TRBV30 and TRBJ1-3, the full variable domain is SQTIHQWPATLVQPVGSPLSLECTVEGTSNPNLYWYRQAAGRGLQLLFYSVGIGQISSEVPQNLSASRPQDRQFILSSKKLLLSDSGFYLCAWSHRDTIYFGEGSWLTVV.

The V gene is TRBV6-5, the J gene TRBJ1-2; 7 positions match TRBD1. This CDR3 has 12 residues. J lost 8 bases, V lost 4 bases, and 4 bases had no gene match. Germline V gene data show CDR1 as MNHEY and CDR2 as SVGAGI. The CDR3 DNA sequence: TGTGCCAGCAGTTTCAGGACAGGCGGCTACACCTTC. This sequence encodes CASSFRTGGYTF.

A note on this clone: The identical CDR3 is also encoded by other nucleotide sequences in the sample. The genes are TRBV28 and TRBJ1-1; perhaps TRBD1 as D (5 bases). Germline CDR1 MDHEN, CDR2 SYDVKM. The length of the CDR3 is 13 residues. Trimming removed 3 bases at V and 1 base at J, with 6 bases between. CDR3 in DNA: TGTGCCAGCAGTTTGCAGGGGAACACTGAAGCTTTCTTT. It translates to CASSLQGNTEAFF.

In this sample, this clone turned up a few times. The gene calls are TRBV11-3 and TRBJ2-1; the D gene is possibly TRBD2 (5 bases). Trimming pared 5 bases from V and 4 bases from J, leaving 12 bases between. Germline CDR1 is SGHNT and CDR2 is YENEEA. This CDR3 contains 14 residues. CDR3: CASSPGVGYNEQFF. The CDR3 DNA reads TGTGCCAGCAGCCCCGGGGTAGGGTACAATGAGCAGTTCTTC. The variable domain in full, completed from reference TRBV11-3 and TRBJ2-1, reads EAGVVQSPRYKIIEKKQPVAFWCNPISGHNTLYWYLQNLGQGPELLIRYENEEAVDDSQLPKDRFSAERLKGVDSTLKIQPAELGDSAVYLCASSPGVGYNEQFFGPGTRLTVL.

This clone was recorded a few times. The chain carries TRBV21-1 and TRBJ2-1; TRBD2, the table's D call, was not compared with the DNA. TRBV21-1 is reported as a pseudogene. The CDR3 has 24 residues. CDR3: CASSKSAGPVFRSGKSDSYNEQFF. CDR3 DNA: TGTGCCAGCAGCAAATCGGCGGGACCGGTCTTTAGGTCTGGAAAATCGGACTCCTACAATGAGCAGTTCTTC.

The CDR3 nucleotides are TGTGCCAGCAGCCAAGATCTAGCGGGAGGTACAGATACGCAGTATTTT. Its protein is CASSQDLAGGTDTQYF. The chain has TRBV14 and TRBJ2-3; 11 positions agree with TRBD2. Trimming took 0 bases from V and 3 from J; bases not matched to a gene: 2. CDR3 length: 16 amino acids. Germline V gives CDR1 SGHDN, CDR2 FVKESK.

The chain employs TRBV6-5 and TRBJ2-1; the match to TRBD1 covers 8 bases. Trimming cost V 4 bases and J 3 bases; bases outside gene matches: 5. The length of the CDR3 is 15 residues. The germline gives CDR1 MNHEY, CDR2 SVGAGI. This CDR3 reads CASSFDRGGYNEQFF. The DNA of the CDR3 is TGTGCCAGCAGTTTCGACAGGGGCGGCTACAATGAGCAGTTCTTC.

The sample holds a few counts of this clone. The chain recombines TRBV28 with TRBJ2-7, with TRBD2 as a possible D gene (6 bases). This CDR3 is 16 amino acids long. V gave up 4 bases and J gave up 4 bases, with 20 bases separating them. Germline V lookup: CDR1 MDHEN, CDR2 SYDVKM. This CDR3 is CASSSLFGGGSYEQYF. The DNA for the CDR3 is TGTGCCAGCAGTTCCCTGTTTGGGGGAGGCTCTTACGAGCAGTACTTC.

The chain uses TRBV28 and TRBJ2-2, with D possibly matching TRBD2 (5 bases). CDR3 size: 15 residues. The V and J ends lost 8 bases and 6 bases respectively, with 19 bases between them. Germline V lookup: CDR1 MDHEN, CDR2 SYDVKM. The CDR3 DNA reads TGTGCCAGCCACCCGGCGGGCGGAACGGCCGGGGAGCTGTTTTTT. The encoded protein is CASHPAGGTAGELFF.

A few counts support this clone. The genes are TRBV28 and TRBJ2-7; D ambiguous. Germline V gene data show CDR1 as MDHEN and CDR2 as SYDVKM. The V end lost 4 bases, the J end lost 2 bases, and 15 bases lay between the germline ends. This CDR3 contains 15 residues. CDR3 in DNA: TGTGCCAGCAGTTCCCGATCGGCAGGTGCCTACGAGCAGTACTTC. Translated: CASSSRSAGAYEQYF.

The J gene is TRBJ1-2, the V gene TRBV28; D unresolved. The V end was cut by 7 bases, the J end by 4 bases, with 19 bases between. The germline CDR1 and CDR2 sequences are MDHEN and SYDVKM. The CDR3 totals 15 residues. CDR3 amino acids: CASITHTGSTYGYTF. CDR3 nucleotides: TGTGCCAGCATCACCCATACCGGGTCCACCTATGGCTACACCTTC.

This clone was picked up a small number of times. CDR3 residues: CSVRTSQETQYF. In nucleotides, the CDR3 is TGCAGCGTAAGGACATCCCAAGAGACCCAGTACTTC. V usage is TRBV29-1 and J usage is TRBJ2-5; tentative D call: TRBD1 (5 bases). The CDR3 spans 12 residues. V lost 6 bases, J lost 1 base, and 9 bases lay in between. Per germline, CDR1 SQVTM and CDR2 ANQGSEA.

V gene TRBV29-1 combines with J gene TRBJ2-1; 13 nucleotides align to TRBD2. J gave up 1 base and V 6 bases, and 6 bases lay outside the gene matches. Germline V gene data show CDR1 as SQVTM and CDR2 as ANQGSEA. The CDR3 loop spans 16 amino acids. CDR3 sequence reads: CSVQLAGGPSYNEQFF. For the CDR3, the DNA is TGCAGCGTGCAACTAGCGGGAGGGCCGTCCTACAATGAGCAGTTCTTC.